Below, 20 T cell receptor beta chains from the same sample are listed, as sequenced in a study of siplizumab effects on memory and regulatory T cells. Profiling relied on immunoSEQ multiplex PCR, and the TCRdb table lists in-frame clones only, not all of them. This table holds under 130,000 clones, about 92% found once. Material: CD4+ T cells sorted from blood. The origin of the receptors is a human donor in good health.

J is TRBJ1-1 and V is TRBV10-3, with D unresolved. The CDR3 has 13 amino acids. Germline V gene data show CDR1 as ENHRY and CDR2 as SYGVKD. Between the trimmed V and J ends, which lost 7 bases and 1 base, there was a span of 10 bases. The DNA of the CDR3 is TGTGCCATCAAACCGGGCCGGAACACTGAAGCTTTCTTT. Protein: CAIKPGRNTEAFF.

DNA of the CDR3: TGCAGCGGCTTAGTGGGGACAGCGAAAAACACTGAAGCTTTCTTT. This translates into CSGLVGTAKNTEAFF. V and J are TRBV29-1 and TRBJ1-1; 7 bases agree with TRBD1. CDR3 length: 15 amino acids. Germline values: CDR1 SQVTM, CDR2 ANQGSEA. V was clipped by 7 bases and J by 2 bases; unmatched bases: 13.

V is TRBV2 and J is TRBJ2-7; D unclear. CDR1 and CDR2 from the germline V gene are SNHLY and FYNNEI. This CDR3 has 15 residues. Trimming shortened V by 7 bases and J by 2 bases, and 18 bases separated the two germline ends. As DNA, the CDR3 is TGTGCCAGCAATCAGCAATCGGCCTTGGCCTACGAGCAGTACTTC. This codes for CASNQQSALAYEQYF.

The chain joins TRBV5-1 to TRBJ2-2, with 14 bases that match TRBD2. The CDR3 is 18 amino acids. The germline V gene encodes CDR1 SGHRS and CDR2 YFSETQ. The J segment lost 0 bases and the V segment lost 4 bases, leaving 5 bases of the junction unmatched. The CDR3 region is CASSLRLAGGPNTGELFF. CDR3 bases: TGCGCCAGCAGCCTGAGACTAGCGGGAGGGCCGAACACCGGGGAGCTGTTTTTT.

J is TRBJ1-1 and V is TRBV5-4, with D perhaps TRBD1 (5 bases). V was trimmed by 2 bases and J by 2 bases, leaving 13 bases between them. The CDR3 is 15 amino acids. In germline, CDR1 is SGHNT, CDR2 YYREEE (reference sequence). CDR3: CASSFQGGLNTEAFF. DNA of the CDR3: TGTGCCAGCAGCTTTCAGGGAGGACTTAACACTGAAGCTTTCTTT.

V usage is TRBV11-3 and J usage is TRBJ1-1; the D gene is possibly TRBD1 (5 bases). The germline CDR1 and CDR2 sequences are SGHNT and YENEEA. This CDR3 is 13 amino acids long. V was clipped by 6 bases and J by 4 bases, with 12 bases between them. CDR3 bases: TGTGCCAGCAGTTCCTCGGGGGGCACTGAAGCTTTCTTT. Translating gives CASSSSGGTEAFF.

V and J are TRBV4-1 and TRBJ1-2; TRBD1 agrees at 7 bases. Germline trimming cut 0 bases from V and 2 bases from J; bases unmatched to any gene: 18. From germline, CDR1 is MGHRA and CDR2 YSYEKL. The CDR3 extends over 20 amino acids. The CDR3 spells CASSQDRPGGRSSLNYGYTF. The DNA of the CDR3 is TGCGCCAGCAGCCAAGATAGGCCAGGGGGACGATCCAGTCTAAACTATGGCTACACCTTC.

The chain links TRBV25-1 to TRBJ1-6, with TRBD1 identical over 8 bases. V dropped 6 bases and J dropped 10; count of bases not matched to a gene: 14. Germline assignment: CDR1 MGHDK and CDR2 SYGVNS. The CDR3 covers 16 residues. The CDR3 here is CASSNSGTGGGSPLHF. CDR3 nucleotides: TGTGCCAGCAGCAACTCGGGTACAGGGGGAGGCTCACCCCTCCACTTT.

The V gene is TRBV6-6, the J gene TRBJ1-6; weak D call: TRBD1 (6 bases). Germline lookup yields CDR1 MNHNY and CDR2 SVGAGI (reference sequence). This CDR3 contains 13 residues. V was cut by 10 bases and J by 7 bases, with 14 bases left in between. CDR3 amino acids: CAISTGINSPLHF. For the CDR3, the DNA is TGTGCCATCTCCACAGGGATAAATTCACCCCTCCACTTT.

Details on this clone: Germline is not matched at one junction end, which may reflect a read error. The chain combines TRBV7-7 with TRBJ2-5; D tentatively fits TRBD1 or TRBD2 (5 bases each). CDR1 and CDR2 (germline): SSHAT, FNYEAQ (reference sequence). This CDR3 contains 15 residues. The CDR3 region has the DNA TGTGCTAGCAGCTTAGAGGGGTACGGAGGAGAGACCCAGTACTTC. It encodes CASSLEGYGGETQYF.

V usage is TRBV18 and J usage is TRBJ2-1; 15 positions match TRBD2. The CDR3 sequence is 16 residues long. Germline CDR1 reads KGHSH; CDR2 reads LQKENI. The V segment lost 4 bases and the J segment 8 bases; nucleotides outside the gene matches: 6. This chain's CDR3 is CASSLGLAGGLDEQFF. CDR3 in DNA: TGTGCCAGCTCACTCGGACTAGCGGGAGGGTTGGATGAGCAGTTCTTC. Full variable domain (rest looked up from reference TRBV18 and TRBJ2-1): NAGVMQNPRHLVRRRGQEARLRCSPMKGHSHVYWYRQLPEEGLKFMVYLQKENIIDESGMPKERFSAEFPKEGPSILRIQQVVRGDSAAYFCASSLGLAGGLDEQFFGPGTRLTVL.

This clone occurred once. V usage is TRBV4-1 and J usage is TRBJ1-5; D not resolved. Trimming pared 0 bases from V and 4 bases from J, leaving 13 bases between. The length of the CDR3 is 16 residues. The germline CDR1 and CDR2 sequences are MGHRA and YSYEKL. The CDR3: CASSQEIGQFNQPQHF. The CDR3 DNA is TGCGCCAGCAGCCAAGAAATAGGCCAGTTTAATCAGCCCCAGCATTTT.

The chain recombines TRBV4-3 with TRBJ1-2, with D unclear. This CDR3 spans 13 amino acids. The V end lost 1 base, the J end lost 2 bases, and 5 bases lay between the germline ends. Germline V gives CDR1 LGHNA, CDR2 YSLEER. The CDR3 sequence is CASSQGINYGYTF. The CDR3 bases are TGCGCCAGCAGCCAAGGAATAAACTATGGCTACACCTTC.

The chain joins TRBV10-3 to TRBJ1-2, with D perhaps TRBD1 (6 bases). Looked up from germline, CDR1 is ENHRY and CDR2 is SYGVKD. Between the trimmed V and J ends, which lost 10 bases and 8 bases, there was a span of 23 bases. The CDR3 covers 14 residues. CDR3 residues: CATNSGTLNSGYTF. DNA for the CDR3: TGTGCCACCAATTCCGGGACACTAAACTCAGGCTACACCTTC.

This clone was seen once. The CDR3 nucleotides read TGCGCCAGCCTGGGGGGGGGCGGCACAGATACGCAGTATTTT. Amino acid sequence: CASLGGGGTDTQYF. The chain uses TRBV10-2 and TRBJ2-3, with TRBD2 as a possible D gene (7 bases). The germline V and J ends were trimmed by 8 bases and 1 base, with 13 bases remaining between them. Germline V CDR1 and CDR2: WSHSY, SAAADI. This CDR3 is built from 14 residues.

V is TRBV10-2 and J is TRBJ2-7; the D gene is possibly TRBD1 (6 bases). Trimming cost V 7 bases and J 2 bases, with 33 bases left between them. This CDR3 has 20 residues. CDR1 WSHSY and CDR2 SAAADI come from the germline V gene. The CDR3 loop reads CASKPTPGAVLHSYPYEQYF. CDR3 sequence (DNA): TGCGCCAGCAAACCGACACCAGGGGCGGTTCTCCACAGCTACCCCTACGAGCAGTACTTC.

The chain recombines TRBV7-3 with TRBJ2-2, with TRBD2 matching over 7 bases. Germline V gene data show CDR1 as SGHTA and CDR2 as FQGTGA. Trimming removed 6 bases from V and 3 bases from J; junction bases left unmatched: 4. The CDR3 extends over 14 amino acids. The CDR3 spells CASSPGLDTGELFF. Here the CDR3 DNA reads TGTGCCAGCAGTCCCGGACTAGACACCGGGGAGCTGTTTTTT.

The chain couples TRBV19 to TRBJ2-2; D is unclear. Trimming removed 8 bases at V and 0 bases at J, with 10 bases between. The CDR3 is made up of 14 amino acids. Germline lookup yields CDR1 LNHDA and CDR2 SQIVND (reference sequence). The CDR3 loop is CASSQISNTGELFF. Written as DNA, the CDR3 is TGTGCCAGTTCACAGATCTCGAACACCGGGGAGCTGTTTTTT.

The chain couples TRBV4-1 to TRBJ2-4, with D possibly being TRBD2 (6 bases). CDR1 and CDR2 from the germline V gene are MGHRA and YSYEKL. The CDR3 sequence is 16 residues long. With 3 bases removed from V and 8 bases from J, the gap between germline ends came to 20 bases. As DNA, the CDR3 is TGCGCCAGCAGCCAGGGCGGGACTCCCGGTAGGGACATTCAGTACTTC. Protein: CASSQGGTPGRDIQYF.

The rearrangement joins TRBV19 to TRBJ1-1; possible D gene TRBD1, 6 bases. CDR1 is LNHDA and CDR2 is SQIVND in the germline V gene (reference sequence). Trimming took off 7 bases at V and 4 bases at J, with 16 bases between the two ends. This CDR3 comprises 14 residues. CDR3 DNA sequence: TGTGCCAGTACTTCACAGGGCTATGGCACTGAAGCTTTCTTT. Translating it yields CASTSQGYGTEAFF.